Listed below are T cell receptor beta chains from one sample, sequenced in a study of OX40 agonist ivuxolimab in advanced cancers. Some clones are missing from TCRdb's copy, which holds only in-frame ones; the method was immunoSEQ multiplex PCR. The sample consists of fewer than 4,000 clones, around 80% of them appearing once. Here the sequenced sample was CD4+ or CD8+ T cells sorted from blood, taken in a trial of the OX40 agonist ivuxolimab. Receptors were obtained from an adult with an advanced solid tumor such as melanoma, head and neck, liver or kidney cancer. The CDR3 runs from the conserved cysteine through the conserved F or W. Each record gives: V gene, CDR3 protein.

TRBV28,CASSLAQGHGELFF
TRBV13,CASSYVSSYEQYF
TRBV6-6,CASSYYGGPQDTQYF
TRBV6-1,CASSEKEGSPYNEQFF
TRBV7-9,CASSSEGGNWGYTF
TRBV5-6,CASSFEQTTDTQYF
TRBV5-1,CASSLTTLGGTGGYTF
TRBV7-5,CASSSQTGKDTEAFF
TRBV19,CASSIAVQGGAEAFF
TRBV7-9,CASSLVAGTDTQYF
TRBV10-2,CASSRDTYLNTEAFF
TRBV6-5,CASSITESYGYTF
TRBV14,CASSRTSGRGDTQYF
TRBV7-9,CASSLAQELETQYF
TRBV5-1,CASSWGQVQSSGANVLTF
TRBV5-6,CASSLFMNTEAFF
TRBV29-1,CSVEDKDYRSYNEQFF
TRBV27,CASSLYGGYNEQFF